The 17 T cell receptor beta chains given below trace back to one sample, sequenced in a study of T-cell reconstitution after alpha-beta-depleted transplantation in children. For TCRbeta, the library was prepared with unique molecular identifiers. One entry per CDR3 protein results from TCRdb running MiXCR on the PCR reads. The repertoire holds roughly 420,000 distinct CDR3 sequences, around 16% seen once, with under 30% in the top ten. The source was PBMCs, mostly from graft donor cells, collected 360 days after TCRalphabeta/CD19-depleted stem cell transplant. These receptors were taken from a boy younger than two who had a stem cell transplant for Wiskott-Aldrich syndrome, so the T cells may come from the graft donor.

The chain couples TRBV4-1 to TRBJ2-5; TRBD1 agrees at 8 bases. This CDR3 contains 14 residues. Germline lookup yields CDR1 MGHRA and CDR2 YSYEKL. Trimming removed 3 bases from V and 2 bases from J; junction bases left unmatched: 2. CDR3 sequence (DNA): TGCGCCAGCAGCCAGCACAGGGGGCAAGAGACCCAGTACTTC. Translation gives CASSQHRGQETQYF.

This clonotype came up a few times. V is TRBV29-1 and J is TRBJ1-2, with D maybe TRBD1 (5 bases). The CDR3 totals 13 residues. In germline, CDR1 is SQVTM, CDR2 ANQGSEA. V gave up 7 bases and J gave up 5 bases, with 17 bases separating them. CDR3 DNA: TGCAGCGCCACTAGGACGGACATTTATGGCTACACCTTC. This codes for CSATRTDIYGYTF.

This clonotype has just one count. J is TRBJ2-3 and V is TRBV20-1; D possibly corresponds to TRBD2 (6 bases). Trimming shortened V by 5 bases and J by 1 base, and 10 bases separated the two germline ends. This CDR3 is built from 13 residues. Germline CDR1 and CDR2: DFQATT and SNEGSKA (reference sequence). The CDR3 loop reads CSAADYGTDTQYF. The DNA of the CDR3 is TGCAGTGCTGCGGACTACGGCACAGATACGCAGTATTTT.

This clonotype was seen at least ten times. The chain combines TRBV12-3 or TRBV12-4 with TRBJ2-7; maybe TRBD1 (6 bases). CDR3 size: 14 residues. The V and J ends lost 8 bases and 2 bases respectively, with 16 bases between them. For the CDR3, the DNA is TGTGCCAGCGCCTCCACCGGGACAACCTACGAGCAGTACTTC. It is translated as CASASTGTTYEQYF.

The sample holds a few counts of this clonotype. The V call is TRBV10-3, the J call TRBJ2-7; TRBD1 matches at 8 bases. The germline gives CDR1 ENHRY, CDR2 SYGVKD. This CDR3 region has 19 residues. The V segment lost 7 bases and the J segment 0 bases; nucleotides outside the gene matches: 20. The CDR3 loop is CAIKDNRGMSGSSSYEQYF. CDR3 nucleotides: TGTGCCATCAAAGACAACAGGGGGATGAGCGGGTCCAGCTCCTACGAGCAGTACTTC.

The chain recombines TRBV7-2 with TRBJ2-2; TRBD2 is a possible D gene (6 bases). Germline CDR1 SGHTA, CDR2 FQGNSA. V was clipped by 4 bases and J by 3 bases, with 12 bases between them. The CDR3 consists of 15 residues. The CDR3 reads CASSSMGRYTGELFF. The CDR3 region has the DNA TGTGCCAGCAGCTCCATGGGGAGGTACACCGGGGAGCTGTTTTTT.

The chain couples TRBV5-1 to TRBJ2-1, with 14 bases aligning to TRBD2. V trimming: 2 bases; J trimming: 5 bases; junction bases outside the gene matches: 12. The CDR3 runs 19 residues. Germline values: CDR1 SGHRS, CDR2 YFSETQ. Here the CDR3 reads CASSLDWTSGRLKNNEQFF. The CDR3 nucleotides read TGCGCCAGCAGCTTAGATTGGACTAGCGGGAGGTTGAAGAACAATGAGCAGTTCTTC.

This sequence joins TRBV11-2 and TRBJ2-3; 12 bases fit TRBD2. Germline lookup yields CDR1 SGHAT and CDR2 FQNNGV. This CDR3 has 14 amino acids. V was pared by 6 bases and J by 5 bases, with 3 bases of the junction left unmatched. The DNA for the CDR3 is TGTGCCAGCAGGTCGGGACTAGCGGGAGATACGCAGTATTTT. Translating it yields CASRSGLAGDTQYF.

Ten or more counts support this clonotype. CDR3 nucleotides: TGTGCCAGCAGCAAAGGTAGCGGGGGACCCTACAATGAGCAGTTCTTC. Protein sequence: CASSKGSGGPYNEQFF. The rearrangement uses TRBV21-1 and TRBJ2-1; TRBD2, the table's D call, lacks a check against the DNA. TRBV21-1 is an annotated pseudogene. This CDR3 has 16 amino acids.

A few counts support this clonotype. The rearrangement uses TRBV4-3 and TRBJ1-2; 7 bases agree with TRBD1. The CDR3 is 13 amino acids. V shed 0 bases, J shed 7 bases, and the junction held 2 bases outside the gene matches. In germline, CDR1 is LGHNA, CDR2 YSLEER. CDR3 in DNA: TGCGCCAGCAGCCAAGACAGGGGGGCTGGCTACACCTTC. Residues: CASSQDRGAGYTF.

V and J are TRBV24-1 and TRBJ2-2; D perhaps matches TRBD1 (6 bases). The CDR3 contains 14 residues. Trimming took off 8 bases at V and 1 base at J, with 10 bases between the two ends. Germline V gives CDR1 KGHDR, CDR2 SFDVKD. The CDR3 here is CATTKTGNTGELFF. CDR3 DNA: TGTGCCACCACCAAGACAGGGAACACCGGGGAGCTGTTTTTT.

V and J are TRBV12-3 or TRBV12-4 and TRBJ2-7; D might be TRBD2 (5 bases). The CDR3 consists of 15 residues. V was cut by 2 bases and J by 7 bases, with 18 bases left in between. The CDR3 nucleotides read TGTGCCAGCAGTTTAAAACAGTCTCTACGAGGGGAGCAGTACTTC. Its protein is CASSLKQSLRGEQYF.

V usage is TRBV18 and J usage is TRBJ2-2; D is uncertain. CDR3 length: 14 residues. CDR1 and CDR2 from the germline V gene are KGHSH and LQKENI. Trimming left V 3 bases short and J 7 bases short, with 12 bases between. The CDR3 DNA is TGTGCCAGCTCACCCTTATCGGAACGCGGGGAGCTGTTTTTT. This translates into CASSPLSERGELFF.

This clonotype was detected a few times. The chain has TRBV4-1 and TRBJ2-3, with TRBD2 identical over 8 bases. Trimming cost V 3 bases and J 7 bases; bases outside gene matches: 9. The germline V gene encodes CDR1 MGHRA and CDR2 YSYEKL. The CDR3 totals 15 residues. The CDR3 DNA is TGCGCCAGCAGCCATCCCGGGACTAGGGGTAATACGCAGTATTTT. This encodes CASSHPGTRGNTQYF.

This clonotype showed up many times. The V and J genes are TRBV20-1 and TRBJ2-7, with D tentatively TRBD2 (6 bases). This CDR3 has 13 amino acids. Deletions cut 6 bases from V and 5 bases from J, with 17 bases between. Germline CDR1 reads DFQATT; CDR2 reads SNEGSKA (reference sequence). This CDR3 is CSALEGLRDEQYF. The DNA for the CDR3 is TGCAGTGCCCTTGAGGGACTTAGGGACGAGCAGTACTTC.

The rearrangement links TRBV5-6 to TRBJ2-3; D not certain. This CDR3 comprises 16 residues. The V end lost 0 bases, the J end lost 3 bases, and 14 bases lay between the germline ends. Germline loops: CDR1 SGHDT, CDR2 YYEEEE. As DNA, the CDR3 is TGTGCCAGCAGCTTGGCAGGTGACCTGGCGACAGATACGCAGTATTTT. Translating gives CASSLAGDLATDTQYF.

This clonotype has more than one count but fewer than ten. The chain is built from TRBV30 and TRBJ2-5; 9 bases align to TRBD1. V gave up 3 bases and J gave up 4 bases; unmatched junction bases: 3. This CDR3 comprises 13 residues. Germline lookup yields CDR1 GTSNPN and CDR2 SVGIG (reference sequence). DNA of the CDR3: TGTGCCTGGAGGGACAGGGGAGGAGAGACCCAGTACTTC. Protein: CAWRDRGGETQYF.